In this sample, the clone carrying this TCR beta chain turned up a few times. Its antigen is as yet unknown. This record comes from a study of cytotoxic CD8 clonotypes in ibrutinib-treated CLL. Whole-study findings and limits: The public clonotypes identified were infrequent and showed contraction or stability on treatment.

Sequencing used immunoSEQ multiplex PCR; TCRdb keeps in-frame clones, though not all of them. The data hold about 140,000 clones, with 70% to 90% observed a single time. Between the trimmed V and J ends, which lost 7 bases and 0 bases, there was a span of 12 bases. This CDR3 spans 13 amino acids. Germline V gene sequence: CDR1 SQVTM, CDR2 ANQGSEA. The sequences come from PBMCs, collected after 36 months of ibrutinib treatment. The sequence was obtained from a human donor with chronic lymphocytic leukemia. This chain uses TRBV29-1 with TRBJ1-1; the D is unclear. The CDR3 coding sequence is TGCAGCGCAAACACGGGAATGAACACTGAAGCTTTCTTT. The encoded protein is CSANTGMNTEAFF.